Each of the 11 T cell receptor beta chains below was sequenced from the same sample in a study of CD8 T cells in ankylosing spondylitis. Study results and caveats: There was a TCR beta motif, made of fewer than 10 highly homologous variants, that appeared characteristic of ankylosing spondylitis blood.

TCRdb redid the calling of the 5' RACE reads with MiXCR, one entry per CDR3 protein. The table lists 700,000 to 850,000 distinct CDR3 sequences, about an eighth of them singletons. Their recognized antigens are unknown. Sequenced sample: blood, either unsorted or a sorted T cell fraction (not recorded which). The receptors come from a male donor with ankylosing spondylitis.

This clonotype occurred a few times. The genes are TRBV5-6 and TRBJ2-7; possibly TRBD1 for D (5 bases). This CDR3 has 15 residues. Germline V gene data show CDR1 as SGHDT and CDR2 as YYEEEE. V was cut by 0 bases and J by 3 bases, with 13 bases left in between. Written as DNA, the CDR3 is TGTGCCAGCAGCTTGGTAGGGGAAAAATTCTACGAGCAGTACTTC. Translating it yields CASSLVGEKFYEQYF. The entire variable domain, with the rest obtained from reference TRBV5-6 and TRBJ2-7, is as follows: DAGVTQSPTHLIKTRGQQVTLRCSPKSGHDTVSWYQQALGQGPQFIFQYYEEEERQRGNFPDRFSGHQFPNYSSELNVNALLLGDSALYLCASSLVGEKFYEQYFGPGTRLTVT.

J is TRBJ2-7 and V is TRBV12-3 or TRBV12-4, with D possibly matching TRBD1 (5 bases). This CDR3 has 15 amino acids. Trimming removed 2 bases from V and 4 bases from J, with 15 bases in between. The DNA for the CDR3 is TGTGCCAGCAGTTTATACGGTGCCAGGGAATACGAGCAGTACTTC. Translation: CASSLYGAREYEQYF.

The J gene is TRBJ1-4, the V gene TRBV28; maybe TRBD1 (6 bases). The CDR3 contains 13 residues. CDR1 is MDHEN, CDR2 SYDVKM, per germline. Trimming stripped 6 bases from V and 7 bases from J, with 12 bases between. CDR3 sequence reads: CASREGHREKLFF. Written as DNA, the CDR3 is TGTGCCAGCAGAGAGGGACATCGTGAAAAACTGTTTTTT.

This clonotype appeared many times. The chain uses TRBV29-1 and TRBJ2-5, with 7 bases identical to TRBD1. The CDR3 is 15 amino acids. Germline V gene sequence: CDR1 SQVTM, CDR2 ANQGSEA. After removal of 4 bases from V and 3 bases from J, the junction contained 11 bases not matched to a gene. CDR3: CSVGRTGQGEETQYF. The CDR3 DNA sequence: TGCAGCGTTGGGAGGACGGGCCAGGGGGAAGAGACCCAGTACTTC.

This clonotype was seen more than once but under ten times. The chain employs TRBV5-1 and TRBJ2-2; a weak D match, TRBD2 (5 bases). Between the trimmed V and J ends, which lost 9 bases and 0 bases, there was a span of 18 bases. Germline CDR1 reads SGHRS; CDR2 reads YFSETQ. The CDR3 covers 16 residues. This chain's CDR3 is CATRIGIHANTGELFF. CDR3 DNA sequence: TGCGCCACAAGAATCGGGATCCATGCGAACACCGGGGAGCTGTTTTTT.

This clonotype was counted between two and nine times. The genes are TRBV5-5 and TRBJ2-2; 8 bases map to TRBD1. This CDR3 spans 15 amino acids. V dropped 5 bases and J dropped 3; count of bases not matched to a gene: 6. CDR1 and CDR2 (germline): SGHKS, YYEKEE (reference sequence). DNA of the CDR3: TGTGCCAGCAGTTTCCAGGGGGCGGACACCGGGGAGCTGTTTTTT. This sequence encodes CASSFQGADTGELFF.

A single count supports this clonotype. In DNA form, the CDR3 reads TGTGCCAGCAGTTTACTTACAGGGCCCGAGGAGACCCAGTACTTC. It yields the protein CASSLLTGPEETQYF. The chain couples TRBV12-3 or TRBV12-4 to TRBJ2-5; possibly TRBD1 for D (6 bases). Deletions cut 2 bases from V and 5 bases from J, with 15 bases between. This CDR3 region has 15 residues.

The V and J genes are TRBV6-1 and TRBJ2-7, with 9 bases that match TRBD1. With V trimmed by 6 bases and J by 2 bases, 5 bases remained unmatched. CDR3 size: 14 residues. Germline V CDR1 and CDR2: MNHNS, SASEGT. CDR3 DNA: TGTGCCAGCAGAAGGACAGGGGTCACCTACGAGCAGTACTTC. The encoded protein is CASRRTGVTYEQYF.

The chain employs TRBV9 and TRBJ1-1, with unresolved D. Germline loops: CDR1 SGDLS, CDR2 YYNGEE. V lost 2 bases and J 4 bases, leaving 9 bases between the germline ends. The CDR3 totals 13 residues. CDR3 nucleotides: TGTGCCAGCAGCGTCCAGGACGGCACTGAAGCTTTCTTT. Translated, it gives CASSVQDGTEAFF.

The rearrangement links TRBV15 to TRBJ2-5; a possible D gene is TRBD1 (6 bases). V was cut by 2 bases and J by 1 base, with 11 bases left in between. CDR3 size: 15 residues. Germline V lookup: CDR1 LNHNV, CDR2 YYDKDF (reference sequence). Written as DNA, the CDR3 is TGTGCCACCAGCAGACGGAGACAGGCCCAAGAGACCCAGTACTTC. It encodes CATSRRRQAQETQYF.

This CDR3 is CASSRAGGHNEQFF. CDR3 coding DNA: TGTGCCAGCAGCCGCGCTGGCGGTCACAATGAGCAGTTCTTC. The V call is TRBV7-2, the J call TRBJ2-1, with unresolved D. V was pared by 5 bases and J by 5 bases, with 13 bases between. Germline V lookup: CDR1 SGHTA, CDR2 FQGNSA. The CDR3 covers 14 residues.